This TCR beta chain was sequenced for a study of response to subunit inactivated influenza vaccine. Per the germline V gene, CDR1 is KGHDR and CDR2 is SFDVKD. CDR3 length equals 16 residues. J was trimmed by 4 bases and V by 5 bases; bases with no gene match: 7. TCRdb analysed the RT-PCR reads with MiXCR anew, one entry per CDR3 protein. Counted here are 860,000 or so distinct CDR3 sequences, 21% occurring once; the ten biggest clones make up roughly 10%. Overall study results and limits: Authors suggested that a seasonal influenza vaccination recruits few new T cells each time.

In regard to this clonotype: Its antigen is still unknown.

The origin of this receptor is a man in his fifties who received an inactivated influenza vaccine. Sequenced material: PBMCs from blood, taken roughly 5 days after vaccination. The chain couples TRBV24-1 to TRBJ1-5; 10 bases align to TRBD1. DNA of the CDR3: TGTGCCACCAGTGCCGCCGGGACAGGGGTAAATCAGCCCCAGCATTTT. This sequence encodes CATSAAGTGVNQPQHF.